This T cell receptor (beta chain) comes out of a study of cytomegalovirus exposure and HLA in healthy donors. Trimming at V came to 0 bases and at J to 0 bases, leaving 1 base not matched to a gene. Per germline, CDR1 SEHNR and CDR2 FQNEAQ (reference sequence). This CDR3 is built from 16 residues. Sequencing used immunoSEQ multiplex PCR; TCRdb keeps in-frame clones, though not all of them. The sample has tens of thousands of clones; about 94% are singletons. The TCR sequence derives from a young woman in good health and CMV-seropositive. The rearrangement uses TRBV7-9 and TRBJ2-1; 8 positions agree with TRBD2. Sequenced: PBMCs. Here the CDR3 reads CASSLARGGSYNEQFF. CDR3 in DNA: TGTGCCAGCAGCTTAGCTCGGGGGGGCTCCTACAATGAGCAGTTCTTC.